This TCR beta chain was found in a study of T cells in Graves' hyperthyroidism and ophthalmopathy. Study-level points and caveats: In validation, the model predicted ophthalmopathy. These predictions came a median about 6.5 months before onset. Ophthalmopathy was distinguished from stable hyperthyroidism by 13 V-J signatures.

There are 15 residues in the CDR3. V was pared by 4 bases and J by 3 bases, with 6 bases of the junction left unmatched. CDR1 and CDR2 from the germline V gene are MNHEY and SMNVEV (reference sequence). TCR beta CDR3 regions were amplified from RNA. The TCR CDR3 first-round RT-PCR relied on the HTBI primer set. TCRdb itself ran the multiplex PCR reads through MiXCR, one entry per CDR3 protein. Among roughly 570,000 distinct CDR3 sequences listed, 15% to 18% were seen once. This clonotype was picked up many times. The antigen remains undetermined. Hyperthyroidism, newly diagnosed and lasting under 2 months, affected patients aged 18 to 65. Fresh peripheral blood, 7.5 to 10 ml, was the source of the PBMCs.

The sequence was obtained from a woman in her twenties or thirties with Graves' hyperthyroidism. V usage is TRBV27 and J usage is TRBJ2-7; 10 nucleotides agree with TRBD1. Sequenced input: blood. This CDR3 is CASSSQGQGSYEQYF. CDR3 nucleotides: TGTGCCAGCAGTTCCCAGGGACAGGGGAGCTACGAGCAGTACTTC.